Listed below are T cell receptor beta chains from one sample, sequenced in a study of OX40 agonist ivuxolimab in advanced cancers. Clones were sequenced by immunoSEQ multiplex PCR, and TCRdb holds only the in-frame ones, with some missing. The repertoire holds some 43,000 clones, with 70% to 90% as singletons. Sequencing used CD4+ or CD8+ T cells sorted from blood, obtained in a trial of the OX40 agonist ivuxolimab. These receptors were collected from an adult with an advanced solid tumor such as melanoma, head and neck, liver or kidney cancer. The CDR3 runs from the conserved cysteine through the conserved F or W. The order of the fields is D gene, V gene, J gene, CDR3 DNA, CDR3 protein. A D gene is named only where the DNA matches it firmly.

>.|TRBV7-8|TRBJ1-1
TGTGCCAGCAGCTTAGCCTTAGGGGTGGGCACTGAAGCTTTCTTT
CASSLALGVGTEAFF
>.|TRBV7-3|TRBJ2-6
TGTGCCAGCAGCGTTCGCTTACGCTTACAAAGTCGGGCCAACGTCCTGACTTTC
CASSVRLRLQSRANVLTF
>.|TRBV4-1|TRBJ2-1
TGCGCCAGCAGCCAAACCTTGGAGAATGAGCAGTTCTTC
CASSQTLENEQFF
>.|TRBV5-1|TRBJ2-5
TGCGCCAGCAGCTTGAGTGAGACCCAGTACTTC
CASSLSETQYF
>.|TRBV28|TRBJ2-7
TGTGCCAGCAAAGAGCGGAACCCCTACGAGCAGTACTTC
CASKERNPYEQYF
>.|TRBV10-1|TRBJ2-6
TGCGCCAGCAGCCAGGGAACTGGGGCCAACGTCCTGACTTTC
CASSQGTGANVLTF
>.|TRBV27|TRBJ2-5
TGTGCCAGCAGTCAACAACCCCCCGGGGAGACCCAGTACTTC
CASSQQPPGETQYF
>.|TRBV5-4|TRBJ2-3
TGTGCCAGCAGCTTCCTGGGTGCTGTCGCAGATACGCAGTATTTT
CASSFLGAVADTQYF
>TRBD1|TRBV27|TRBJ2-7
TGTGCCAGCAGTTTATTTACAGGGGGGGAGCAGTACTTC
CASSLFTGGEQYF
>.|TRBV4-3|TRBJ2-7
TGCGCCAGCAGCCAAGCGCCTAGCAAGTTGCTTGAGCAGTACTTC
CASSQAPSKLLEQYF
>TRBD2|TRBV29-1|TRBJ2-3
TGCAGCGTTGAAACACTAGCGGGAGTGTTAGATACGCAGTATTTT
CSVETLAGVLDTQYF
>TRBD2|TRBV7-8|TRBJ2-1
TGTGCCAGCACCATAGCGGGGGGGAACAATGAGCAGTTCTTC
CASTIAGGNNEQFF
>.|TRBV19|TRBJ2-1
TGTGCCAGTATGGGGGGCACTGAGCAGTTCTTC
CASMGGTEQFF
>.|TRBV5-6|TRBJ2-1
TGTGCCAGCAGCTTCGGGTTCCCCTCTTACAATGAGCAGTTCTTC
CASSFGFPSYNEQFF
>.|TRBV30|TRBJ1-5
TGTGCCTGGAGTGTGGACACCGGGGGCAATCAGCCCCAGCATTTT
CAWSVDTGGNQPQHF